The clone carrying this T cell receptor (beta chain) has at least ten counts. Its target is not known. One entry per CDR3 protein, called by TCRdb with MiXCR from the 5' RACE reads. The table lists some 1,600,000 distinct CDR3 sequences, roughly a third of them singletons. This sample was included in a study of identical twins. Study-level results: Models predicted less out-of-frame TCR alpha sharing in monozygotic twins than was found. Out-of-frame alpha sequences shared between twins exhibited an excess of low generation probability.

Unmatched junction bases numbered 0, after V lost 6 bases and J lost 4 bases. CDR1 is SQVTM, CDR2 ANQGSEA, per germline. This CDR3 region has 12 residues. The sequencing sample was made of cord blood. This sequence originates from a newborn girl in good health. The chain employs TRBV29-1 and TRBJ2-5, with 12 bases lining up with TRBD2. CDR3 nucleotides: TGCAGCGTGGGACTAGCGGGAGAGACCCAGTACTTC. This translates into CSVGLAGETQYF.